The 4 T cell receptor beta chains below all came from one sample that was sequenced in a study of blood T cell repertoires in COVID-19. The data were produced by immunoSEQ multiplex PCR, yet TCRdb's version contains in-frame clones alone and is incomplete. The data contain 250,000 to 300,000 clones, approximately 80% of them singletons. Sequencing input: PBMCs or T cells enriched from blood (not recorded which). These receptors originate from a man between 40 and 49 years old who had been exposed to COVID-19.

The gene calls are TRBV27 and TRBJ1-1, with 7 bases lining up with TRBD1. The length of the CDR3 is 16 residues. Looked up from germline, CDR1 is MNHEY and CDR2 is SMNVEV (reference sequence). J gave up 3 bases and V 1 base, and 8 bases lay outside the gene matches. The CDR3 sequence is CASSLLAGGRYTEAFF. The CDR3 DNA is TGTGCCAGCAGTTTATTAGCAGGGGGAAGATACACTGAAGCTTTCTTT.

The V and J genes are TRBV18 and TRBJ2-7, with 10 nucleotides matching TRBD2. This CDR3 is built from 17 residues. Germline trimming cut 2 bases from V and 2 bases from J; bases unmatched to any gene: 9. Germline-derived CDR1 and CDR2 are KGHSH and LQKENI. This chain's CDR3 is CASSPEFSLAGAYEQYF. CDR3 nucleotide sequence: TGTGCCAGCTCACCAGAGTTTTCCCTAGCGGGGGCCTACGAGCAGTACTTC.

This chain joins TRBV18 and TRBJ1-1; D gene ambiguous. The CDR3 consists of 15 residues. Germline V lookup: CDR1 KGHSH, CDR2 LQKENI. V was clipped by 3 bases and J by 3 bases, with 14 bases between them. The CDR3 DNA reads TGTGCCAGCTCACCGAGGGATATTACGTACACTGAAGCTTTCTTT. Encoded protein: CASSPRDITYTEAFF.

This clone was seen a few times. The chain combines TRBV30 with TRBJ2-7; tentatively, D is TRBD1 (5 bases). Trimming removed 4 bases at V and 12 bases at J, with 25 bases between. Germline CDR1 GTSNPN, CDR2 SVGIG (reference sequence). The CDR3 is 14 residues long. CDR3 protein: CAWKSSGKISLGYF. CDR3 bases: TGTGCCTGGAAATCCTCAGGGAAAATTTCTTTAGGGTACTTC.